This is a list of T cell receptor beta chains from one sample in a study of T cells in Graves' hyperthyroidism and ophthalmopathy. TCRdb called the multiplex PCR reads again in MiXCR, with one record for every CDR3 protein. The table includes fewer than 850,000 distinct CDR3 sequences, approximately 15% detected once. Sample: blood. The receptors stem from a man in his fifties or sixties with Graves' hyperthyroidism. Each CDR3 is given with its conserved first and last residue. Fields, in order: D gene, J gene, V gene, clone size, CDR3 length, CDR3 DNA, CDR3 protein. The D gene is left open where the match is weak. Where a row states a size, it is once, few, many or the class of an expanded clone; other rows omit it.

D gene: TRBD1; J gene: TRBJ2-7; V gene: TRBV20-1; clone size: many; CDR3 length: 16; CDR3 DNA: TGCAGTGCTCTCAACTCGGACAGGGGGATTCCCTACGAGCAGTACTTC; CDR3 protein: CSALNSDRGIPYEQYF
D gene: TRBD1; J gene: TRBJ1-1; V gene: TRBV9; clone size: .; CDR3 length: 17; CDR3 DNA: TGTGCCAGCAGACCTACAGGGGGAGGTCCGGGGAACACTGAAGCTTTCTTT; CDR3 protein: CASRPTGGGPGNTEAFF
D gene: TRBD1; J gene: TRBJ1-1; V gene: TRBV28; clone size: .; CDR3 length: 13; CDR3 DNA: TGTGCCAGCAGTACAGGGGGGCGAACTGAAGCTTTCTTT; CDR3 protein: CASSTGGRTEAFF
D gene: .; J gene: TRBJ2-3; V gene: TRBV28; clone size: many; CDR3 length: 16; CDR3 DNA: TGTGCCAGCAGTTTAGTCGGGACTGGGCTGACAGATACGCAGTATTTT; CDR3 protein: CASSLVGTGLTDTQYF
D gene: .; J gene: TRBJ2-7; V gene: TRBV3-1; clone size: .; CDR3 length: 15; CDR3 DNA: TGTGCCAGCAGCCAAGATCCCGAGATTGCCTACGAGCAGTACTTC; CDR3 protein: CASSQDPEIAYEQYF
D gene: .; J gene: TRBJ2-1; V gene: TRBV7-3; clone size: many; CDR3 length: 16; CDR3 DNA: TGTGCCAGCAGCTTAAGGGCAGGGACGTCCTACAATGAGCAGTTCTTC; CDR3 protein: CASSLRAGTSYNEQFF
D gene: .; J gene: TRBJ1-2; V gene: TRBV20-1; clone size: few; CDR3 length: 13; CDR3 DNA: TGCAGTGGCATGCGGGACGTTAACTATGGCTACACCTTC; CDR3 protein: CSGMRDVNYGYTF
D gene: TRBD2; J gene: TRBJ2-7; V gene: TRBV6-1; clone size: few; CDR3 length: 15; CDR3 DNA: TGTGCCAGCAGGACTAGCGGGAGAGGGCCTGGACAGCAGTACTTC; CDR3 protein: CASRTSGRGPGQQYF
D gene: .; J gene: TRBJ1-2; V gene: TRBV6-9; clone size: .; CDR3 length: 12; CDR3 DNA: TGTGCCAGCAGTTACACCAGGGCCGGCTACACCTTC; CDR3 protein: CASSYTRAGYTF
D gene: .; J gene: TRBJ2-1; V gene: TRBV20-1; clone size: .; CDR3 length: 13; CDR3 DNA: TGCAGTGCTAGAGGTTCATGGGAAAATGAGCAGTTCTTC; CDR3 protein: CSARGSWENEQFF
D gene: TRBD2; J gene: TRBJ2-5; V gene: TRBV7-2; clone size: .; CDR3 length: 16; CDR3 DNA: TGTGCCAGCAGCCCAACTAGCGGGGTTGGTTCCGGGACCCAGTACTTC; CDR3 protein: CASSPTSGVGSGTQYF
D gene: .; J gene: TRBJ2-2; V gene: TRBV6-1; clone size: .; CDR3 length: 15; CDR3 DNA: TGTGCCAGCAGTGGGGCAGGGTCGGCCACCGAGGAGCTGTTTTTT; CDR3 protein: CASSGAGSATEELFF
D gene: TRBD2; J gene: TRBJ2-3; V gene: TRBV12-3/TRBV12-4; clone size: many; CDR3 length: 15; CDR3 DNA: TGTGCCAGCAGGGGGAGCGGGAGCCGCACAGATACGCAGTATTTT; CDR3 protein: CASRGSGSRTDTQYF
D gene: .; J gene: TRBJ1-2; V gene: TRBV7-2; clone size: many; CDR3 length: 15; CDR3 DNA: TGTGCCAGCAGCTTAGAGGGGGTGGAACTCTATGGCTACACCTTC; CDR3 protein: CASSLEGVELYGYTF
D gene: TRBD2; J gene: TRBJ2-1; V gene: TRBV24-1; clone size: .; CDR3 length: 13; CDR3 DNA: TGTGCCACCAGGCCGACTAGCCACAATGAGCAGTTCTTC; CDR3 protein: CATRPTSHNEQFF
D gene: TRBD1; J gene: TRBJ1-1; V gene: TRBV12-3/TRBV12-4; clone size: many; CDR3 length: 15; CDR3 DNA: TGTGCCAGCAGTCCGGATCAGGGGGCGAACACTGAAGCTTTCTTT; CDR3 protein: CASSPDQGANTEAFF
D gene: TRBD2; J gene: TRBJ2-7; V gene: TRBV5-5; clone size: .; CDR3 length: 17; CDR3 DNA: TGTGCCAGCAGCTTTGCCTGGACTAGCGGGAAGAGGGACGAGCAGTACTTC; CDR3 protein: CASSFAWTSGKRDEQYF
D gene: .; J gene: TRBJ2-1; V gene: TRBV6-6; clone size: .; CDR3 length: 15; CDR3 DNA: TGTGCCAGCAGTTACTACGGGGGTATCTACAATGAGCAGTTCTTC; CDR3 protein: CASSYYGGIYNEQFF
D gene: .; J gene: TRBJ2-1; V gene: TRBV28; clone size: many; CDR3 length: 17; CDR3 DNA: TGTGCCAGCAGTTCCAACAAGGGACAATCCTCCTACAATGAGCAGTTCTTC; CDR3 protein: CASSSNKGQSSYNEQFF
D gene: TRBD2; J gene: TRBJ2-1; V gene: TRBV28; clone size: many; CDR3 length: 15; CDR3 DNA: TGTGCCAGCAGTCCTTTTCTAGCGGGAGTCTCCGAGCAGTTCTTC; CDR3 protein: CASSPFLAGVSEQFF
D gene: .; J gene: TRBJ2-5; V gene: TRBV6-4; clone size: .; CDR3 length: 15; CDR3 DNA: TGTGCCAGCTCACCACCTAGTTTGGCCGGGGAGACCCAGTACTTC; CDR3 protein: CASSPPSLAGETQYF
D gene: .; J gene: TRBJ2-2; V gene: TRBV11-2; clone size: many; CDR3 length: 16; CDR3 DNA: TGTGCCAGCAGCTTAAGGGGCGCGGCGAACACCGGGGAGCTGTTTTTT; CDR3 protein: CASSLRGAANTGELFF
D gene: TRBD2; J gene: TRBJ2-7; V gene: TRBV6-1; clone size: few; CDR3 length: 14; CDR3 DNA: TGTGCCAGCAGTTGGGTTAGCGGGACCAACGAGCAGTACTTC; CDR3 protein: CASSWVSGTNEQYF
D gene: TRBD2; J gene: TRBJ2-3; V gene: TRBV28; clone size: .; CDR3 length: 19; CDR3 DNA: TGTGCCAGCAGTTTATTACAGCGGAGGCTAGCGGGAGCCACAGATACGCAGTATTTT; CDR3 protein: CASSLLQRRLAGATDTQYF
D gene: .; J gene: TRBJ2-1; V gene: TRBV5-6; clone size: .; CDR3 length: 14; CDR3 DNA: TGTGCCAGCAGCTACCCTCTGCGGAACAATGAGCAGTTCTTC; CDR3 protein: CASSYPLRNNEQFF
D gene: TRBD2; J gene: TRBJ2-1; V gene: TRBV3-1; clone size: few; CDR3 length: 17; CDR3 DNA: TGTGCCAGCAGCCCGTGGACTAGCGGGAGAGCCTACAATGAGCAGTTCTTC; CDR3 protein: CASSPWTSGRAYNEQFF
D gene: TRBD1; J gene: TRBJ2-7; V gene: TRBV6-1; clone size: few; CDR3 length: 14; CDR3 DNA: TGTGCCAACCGGGACAGGCAAATCTCCTACGAGCAGTACTTC; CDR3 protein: CANRDRQISYEQYF
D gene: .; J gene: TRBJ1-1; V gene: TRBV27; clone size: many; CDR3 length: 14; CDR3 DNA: TGTGCCAGCAGTTTAGGGCAACCAGTCACTGAAGCTTTCTTT; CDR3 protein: CASSLGQPVTEAFF
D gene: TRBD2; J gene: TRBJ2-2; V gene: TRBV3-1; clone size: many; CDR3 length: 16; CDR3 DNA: TGTGCCAGCAGCCTGGGGAGCGGGACGCCCACCGGGGAGCTGTTTTTT; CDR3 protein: CASSLGSGTPTGELFF
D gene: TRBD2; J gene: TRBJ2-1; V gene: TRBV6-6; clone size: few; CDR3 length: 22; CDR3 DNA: TGTGCCAGCAGTTACACTGCTGGGACCCCTAGGGCTAGCGGGAGTTTTTTAAATGAGCAGTTCTTC; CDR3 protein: CASSYTAGTPRASGSFLNEQFF
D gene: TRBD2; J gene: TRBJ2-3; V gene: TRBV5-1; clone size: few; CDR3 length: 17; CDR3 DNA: TGCGCCAGCAGCTTGGATCCGGGAGGGCCGGGAAGAGATACGCAGTATTTT; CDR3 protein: CASSLDPGGPGRDTQYF
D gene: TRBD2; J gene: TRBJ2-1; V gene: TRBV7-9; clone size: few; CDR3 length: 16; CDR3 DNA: TGTGTCAGCAGCTTAGCTAGACTAGCGCTCAACAATGAGCAGTTCTTC; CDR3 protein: CVSSLARLALNNEQFF
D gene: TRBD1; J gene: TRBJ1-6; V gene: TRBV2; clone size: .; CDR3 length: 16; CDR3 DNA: TGTGCCAGCAGAGCCCAGGGGGCGCAAAGGAATTCACCCCTCCACTTT; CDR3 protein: CASRAQGAQRNSPLHF
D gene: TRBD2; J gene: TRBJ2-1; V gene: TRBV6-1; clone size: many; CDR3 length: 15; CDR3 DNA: TGTGCCAGCAGCCCCGAGCGGGAGTCAGGGAATGAGCAGTTCTTC; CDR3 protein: CASSPERESGNEQFF
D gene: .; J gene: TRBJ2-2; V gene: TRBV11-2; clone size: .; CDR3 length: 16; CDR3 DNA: TGTGCCAGCAGCTTACAAGGGGGATCTAACACCGGGGAGCTGTTTTTT; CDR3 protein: CASSLQGGSNTGELFF